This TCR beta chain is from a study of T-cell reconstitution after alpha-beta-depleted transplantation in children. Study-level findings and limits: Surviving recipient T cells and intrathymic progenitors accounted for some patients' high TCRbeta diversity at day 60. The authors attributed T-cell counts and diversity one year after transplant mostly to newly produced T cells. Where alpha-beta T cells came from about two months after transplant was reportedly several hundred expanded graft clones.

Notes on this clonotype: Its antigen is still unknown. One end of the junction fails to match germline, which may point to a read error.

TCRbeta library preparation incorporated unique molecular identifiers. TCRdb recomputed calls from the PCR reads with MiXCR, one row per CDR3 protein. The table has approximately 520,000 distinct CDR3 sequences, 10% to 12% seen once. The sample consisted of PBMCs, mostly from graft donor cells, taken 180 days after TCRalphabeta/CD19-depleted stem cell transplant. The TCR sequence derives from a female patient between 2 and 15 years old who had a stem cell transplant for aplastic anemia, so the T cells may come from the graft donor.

CDR3 amino acids: CASSFFTRGSTDEEFF. The CDR3 bases are TGTGCCAGCAGCTTTTTTACTCGCGGGAGCACCGATGAGGAGTTCTTC. V usage is TRBV7-9 and J usage is TRBJ2-1; 7 bases are a match to TRBD2. The CDR3 contains 16 residues. Per the germline V gene, CDR1 is SEHNR and CDR2 is FQNEAQ (reference sequence).